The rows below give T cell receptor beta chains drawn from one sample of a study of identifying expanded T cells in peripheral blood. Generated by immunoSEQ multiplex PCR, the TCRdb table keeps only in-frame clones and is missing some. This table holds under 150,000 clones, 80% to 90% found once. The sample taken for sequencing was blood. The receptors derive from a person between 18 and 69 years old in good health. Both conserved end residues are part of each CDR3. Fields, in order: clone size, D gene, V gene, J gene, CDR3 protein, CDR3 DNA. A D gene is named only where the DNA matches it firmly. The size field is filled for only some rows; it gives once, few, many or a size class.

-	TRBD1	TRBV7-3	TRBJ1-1	CASRGQFTEAFF	TGTGCCAGCAGGGGACAGTTTACTGAAGCTTTCTTT
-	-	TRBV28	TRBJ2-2	CASSTSDALGGELFF	-
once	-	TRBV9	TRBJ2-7	CASSPPHRYGEQYF	TGTGCCAGCAGCCCCCCCCACAGGTATGGCGAGCAGTACTTC
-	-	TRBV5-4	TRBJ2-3	CASSLGRGGGGTDTQYF	TGTGCCAGCAGCTTGGGAAGAGGGGGGGGCGGCACAGATACGCAGTATTTT
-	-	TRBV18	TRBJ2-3	CASSPGADTQYF	TGTGCCAGCTCACCGGGCGCAGATACGCAGTATTTT
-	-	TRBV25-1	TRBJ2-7	CASSASGPHYEQYF	TGTGCCAGCAGTGCTTCGGGGCCTCACTACGAGCAGTACTTC
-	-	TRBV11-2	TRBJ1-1	CASSLAGPTEAFF	TGTGCCAGCAGCTTGGCAGGGCCCACTGAAGCTTTCTTT
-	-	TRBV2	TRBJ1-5	CASQRYSNQPQHF	TGTGCCAGCCAGAGGTATAGCAATCAGCCCCAGCATTTT
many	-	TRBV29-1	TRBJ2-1	CSVEDVGDEQFF	TGCAGCGTTGAAGACGTGGGGGATGAGCAGTTCTTC
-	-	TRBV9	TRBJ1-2	CASSPPTGRNYGYTF	TGTGCCAGCAGCCCCCCGACAGGCCGTAACTATGGCTACACCTTC
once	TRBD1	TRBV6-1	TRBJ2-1	CASRSPDRGNEQFF	TGTGCCAGCAGATCTCCCGACAGGGGCAATGAGCAGTTCTTC
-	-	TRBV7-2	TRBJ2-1	CASSAERDWDNEQFF	TGTGCCAGCAGCGCCGAGAGGGACTGGGACAATGAGCAGTTCTTC
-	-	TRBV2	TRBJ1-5	CASSGGTSRSNQPQHF	TGTGCCAGCAGTGGGGGGACATCTCGTAGCAATCAGCCCCAGCATTTT
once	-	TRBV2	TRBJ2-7	CASLLETLTNEQYF	TGTGCCAGCCTCTTGGAAACTTTGACAAACGAGCAGTACTTC
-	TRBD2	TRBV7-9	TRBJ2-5	CASSLGGLAGGPRETQYF	TGTGCCAGCAGCTTAGGAGGCCTAGCGGGAGGGCCCAGAGAGACCCAGTACTTC
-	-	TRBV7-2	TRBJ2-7	CASSRPDQYEQYF	TGTGCCAGCAGTCGCCCCGACCAGTACGAGCAGTACTTC
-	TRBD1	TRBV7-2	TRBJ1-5	CASSWDSQPQHF	TGTGCCAGCAGCTGGGACAGCCAGCCCCAGCATTTT
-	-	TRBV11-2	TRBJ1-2	CASSSPQGSNGYTF	TGTGCCAGCAGCTCACCGCAGGGATCGAATGGCTACACCTTC
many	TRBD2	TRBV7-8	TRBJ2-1	CASSSYSGRPFF	TGTGCCAGCAGCTCGTATAGCGGGAGACCGTTCTTC